A selection of T cell receptor beta chains follows, all from one sample in a study of cytotoxic CD8 clonotypes in ibrutinib-treated CLL. Libraries were prepared by immunoSEQ multiplex PCR; TCRdb keeps only in-frame clonotypes and omits some of them. The sample lists roughly 190,000 clones, around 72% occurring once. The source material was PBMCs, sampled after 24 months of ibrutinib treatment. The receptors stem from a human donor with chronic lymphocytic leukemia. Each CDR3 is given with its conserved first and last residue. The order of the fields is J gene, clone size, D gene, V gene, CDR3 length, CDR3 DNA, CDR3 protein. The D gene is left open where the match is weak. Clone sizes are given selectively: once, few, many, or a class where the clone is expanded.

j_gene: TRBJ1-2; abundance: few; d_gene: NA; v_gene: TRBV28; len: 14; CDR3nt: TGTGCCAGCAGTTCCCCAGGGAACCCCTATGGCTACACCTTC; CDR3aa: CASSSPGNPYGYTF
j_gene: TRBJ2-5; abundance: NA; d_gene: NA; v_gene: TRBV7-8; len: 15; CDR3nt: TGTGCCAGCAGCTTAGTGGTCGAGCCGCAAGAGACCCAGTACTTC; CDR3aa: CASSLVVEPQETQYF
j_gene: TRBJ2-1; abundance: NA; d_gene: NA; v_gene: TRBV5-1; len: 13; CDR3nt: TGCGCCAGCAGCTTTCTGGAGAGGCATGAGCAGTTCTTC; CDR3aa: CASSFLERHEQFF
j_gene: TRBJ1-5; abundance: NA; d_gene: NA; v_gene: TRBV27; len: 15; CDR3nt: TGTGCCAGCAGCTCGAGCGGGGTGCCGACTCAGCCCCAGCATTTT; CDR3aa: CASSSSGVPTQPQHF
j_gene: TRBJ2-3; abundance: NA; d_gene: TRBD2; v_gene: TRBV10-3; len: 17; CDR3nt: TGTGCCATCAGCAGACTAGCGGGTACTAGGAACACAGATACGCAGTATTTT; CDR3aa: CAISRLAGTRNTDTQYF
j_gene: TRBJ1-2; abundance: once; d_gene: NA; v_gene: TRBV28; len: 13; CDR3nt: TGTGCCAGCAGATACCCCGGGGCCTATGGCTACACCTTC; CDR3aa: CASRYPGAYGYTF
j_gene: TRBJ2-1; abundance: NA; d_gene: NA; v_gene: TRBV21-1; len: 17; CDR3nt: TGTGCCAGCAGCACTCGACTAGCGTTGATAGAATACAATGAGCAGTTCTTC; CDR3aa: CASSTRLALIEYNEQFF
j_gene: TRBJ2-3; abundance: NA; d_gene: NA; v_gene: TRBV19; len: 21; CDR3nt: TGTGCCAGTAGTAAGCGGCGCAGGGACGGGCCGGGTCCCCAAAGCACAGATACGCAGTATTTT; CDR3aa: CASSKRRRDGPGPQSTDTQYF
j_gene: TRBJ2-3; abundance: NA; d_gene: TRBD2; v_gene: TRBV28; len: 11; CDR3nt: TGTGCCAGCAGTTTGGGACTAGCGGGAGCCTTT; CDR3aa: CASSLGLAGAF
j_gene: TRBJ1-1; abundance: NA; d_gene: TRBD1; v_gene: TRBV6-5; len: 13; CDR3nt: TGTGCCAGCAGTGTCGACAGGGGTACTGAAGCTTTCTTT; CDR3aa: CASSVDRGTEAFF
j_gene: TRBJ2-3; abundance: once; d_gene: NA; v_gene: TRBV6-5; len: 14; CDR3nt: TGTGCCAACCATGGGGCCGAGCACACAGATACGCAGTATTTT; CDR3aa: CANHGAEHTDTQYF
j_gene: TRBJ2-1; abundance: NA; d_gene: TRBD2; v_gene: TRBV10-1; len: 13; CDR3nt: TGCGCCAGCACACGACTAGCGGGAGGTGAGCAGTTCTTC; CDR3aa: CASTRLAGGEQFF
j_gene: TRBJ1-1; abundance: medium-sized; d_gene: TRBD1; v_gene: TRBV7-2; len: 16; CDR3nt: TGTGCCAGCAGCATCCATGACAGGGGAGCTAGGACTGAAGCTTTCTTT; CDR3aa: CASSIHDRGARTEAFF
j_gene: TRBJ1-2; abundance: few; d_gene: TRBD1; v_gene: TRBV19; len: 13; CDR3nt: TGTGCCATCGAGATCGGGACAGGAGATGGCTACACCTTC; CDR3aa: CAIEIGTGDGYTF
j_gene: TRBJ1-1; abundance: few; d_gene: TRBD1; v_gene: TRBV27; len: 15; CDR3nt: TGTGCCAGCAGTAGGCAGGGACAGATAAACACTGAAGCTTTCTTT; CDR3aa: CASSRQGQINTEAFF
j_gene: TRBJ2-1; abundance: NA; d_gene: NA; v_gene: TRBV4-3; len: 15; CDR3nt: TGCGCCAGCAGCCAAGATTATAGCCACTACAATGAGCAGTTCTTC; CDR3aa: CASSQDYSHYNEQFF
j_gene: TRBJ2-5; abundance: once; d_gene: NA; v_gene: TRBV14; len: 16; CDR3nt: TGTGCCAGCAGCCAAGTTGCAGGCAATAAACAAGAGACCCAGTACTTC; CDR3aa: CASSQVAGNKQETQYF
j_gene: TRBJ2-1; abundance: NA; d_gene: NA; v_gene: TRBV7-2; len: 16; CDR3nt: TGTGCCAGCAGCTTAGTTAGGGGAGCGATAGACAATGAGCAGTTCTTC; CDR3aa: CASSLVRGAIDNEQFF
j_gene: TRBJ2-5; abundance: NA; d_gene: TRBD1; v_gene: TRBV5-1; len: 14; CDR3nt: TGCGCCAGCAGAGGACAGGGGGCGGGAGAGACCCAGTACTTC; CDR3aa: CASRGQGAGETQYF
j_gene: TRBJ1-2; abundance: NA; d_gene: NA; v_gene: TRBV4-3; len: 14; CDR3nt: TGCGCCAGCAGCCAAGGTCAGAGCTGGAGGGGCTACACCTTC; CDR3aa: CASSQGQSWRGYTF
j_gene: TRBJ2-7; abundance: few; d_gene: NA; v_gene: TRBV4-1; len: 11; CDR3nt: TGCGCCAGCAGCCACAGGAACGAGCAGTACTTC; CDR3aa: CASSHRNEQYF
j_gene: TRBJ1-2; abundance: NA; d_gene: NA; v_gene: TRBV4-1; len: 12; CDR3nt: TGCGCCAGCAGCGCGATCTACGCTGGCTACACCTTC; CDR3aa: CASSAIYAGYTF
j_gene: TRBJ2-7; abundance: NA; d_gene: NA; v_gene: TRBV27; len: 13; CDR3nt: TGTGCCAGCAGTTTGAGGAGTTACTACGAGCAGTACTTC; CDR3aa: CASSLRSYYEQYF
j_gene: TRBJ1-1; abundance: NA; d_gene: NA; v_gene: TRBV5-6; len: 14; CDR3nt: TGTGCCAGCAGCTTGGACAGGAGGAACACTGAAGCTTTCTTT; CDR3aa: CASSLDRRNTEAFF
j_gene: TRBJ1-2; abundance: few; d_gene: NA; v_gene: TRBV7-2; len: 16; CDR3nt: TGTGCCAGCAGCTTAGCGATGGGGGCGGACTATTATGGCTACACCTTC; CDR3aa: CASSLAMGADYYGYTF
j_gene: TRBJ1-3; abundance: once; d_gene: NA; v_gene: TRBV6-6; len: 14; CDR3nt: TGTGCCAGCAGTTACTACGTACAGGGAAACACCATATATTTT; CDR3aa: CASSYYVQGNTIYF
j_gene: TRBJ1-5; abundance: NA; d_gene: NA; v_gene: TRBV7-9; len: 16; CDR3nt: TGTGCCAGCAGCCAAGATCTTAGCAGGGTGGATCAGCCCCAGCATTTT; CDR3aa: CASSQDLSRVDQPQHF
j_gene: TRBJ2-1; abundance: few; d_gene: NA; v_gene: TRBV27; len: 14; CDR3nt: TGTGCCAGCAGTCCTCGGCAGGTTACCAATGAGCAGTTCTTC; CDR3aa: CASSPRQVTNEQFF
j_gene: TRBJ2-3; abundance: NA; d_gene: NA; v_gene: TRBV7-9; len: 12; CDR3nt: TGTGCCAGCAGCTCCGCAGGAGATACGCAGTATTTT; CDR3aa: CASSSAGDTQYF
j_gene: TRBJ2-7; abundance: NA; d_gene: TRBD1; v_gene: TRBV2; len: 13; CDR3nt: TGTGCCAGCCTAACAGGGGGCTCCTACGAGCAGTACTTC; CDR3aa: CASLTGGSYEQYF
j_gene: TRBJ1-1; abundance: few; d_gene: NA; v_gene: TRBV27; len: 14; CDR3nt: TGTGCCAGCAGTCCGCAGGTTTCGAACACTGAAGCTTTCTTT; CDR3aa: CASSPQVSNTEAFF
j_gene: TRBJ2-2; abundance: NA; d_gene: NA; v_gene: TRBV18; len: 14; CDR3nt: TGTGCCAGCTCACCAGGTTCTGGGGCCGGGGAGCTGTTTTTT; CDR3aa: CASSPGSGAGELFF
j_gene: TRBJ2-3; abundance: NA; d_gene: NA; v_gene: TRBV12-5; len: 15; CDR3nt: TGTGCTAGTGGTTTGGAAGCGGGCCGCACAGATACGCAGTATTTT; CDR3aa: CASGLEAGRTDTQYF
j_gene: TRBJ2-7; abundance: once; d_gene: NA; v_gene: TRBV9; len: 12; CDR3nt: TGTGCCAGCAGCGGGCAGGGAGTCGAGCAGTACTTC; CDR3aa: CASSGQGVEQYF
j_gene: TRBJ2-7; abundance: few; d_gene: TRBD1; v_gene: TRBV4-2; len: 16; CDR3nt: TGTGCCAGCAGCCAAGGACTCCGGGACAGGGCTTACGAGCAGTACTTC; CDR3aa: CASSQGLRDRAYEQYF
j_gene: TRBJ1-1; abundance: once; d_gene: NA; v_gene: TRBV10-3; len: 15; CDR3nt: TGTGCCACCCAACCGACCCGGGAGAAGAACACTGAAGCTTTCTTT; CDR3aa: CATQPTREKNTEAFF
j_gene: TRBJ2-7; abundance: NA; d_gene: NA; v_gene: TRBV19; len: 13; CDR3nt: TGTGCCAGTAGTATCGCGGACAGCTACGAGCAGTACTTC; CDR3aa: CASSIADSYEQYF
j_gene: TRBJ1-2; abundance: NA; d_gene: NA; v_gene: TRBV29-1; len: 16; CDR3nt: TGCAGCGTGCCAGGGACTGGCTTCGGGGGATTAGATGGCTACACCTTC; CDR3aa: CSVPGTGFGGLDGYTF
j_gene: TRBJ2-7; abundance: NA; d_gene: NA; v_gene: TRBV28; len: 13; CDR3nt: TGTGCCAGCAACCTGGTAGCCTCCTACGAGCAGTACTTC; CDR3aa: CASNLVASYEQYF
j_gene: TRBJ2-1; abundance: NA; d_gene: NA; v_gene: TRBV19; len: 14; CDR3nt: TGTGCCAGCAAGCGGGCGGTTCAGCTCAATGAGCAGTTCTTC; CDR3aa: CASKRAVQLNEQFF
j_gene: TRBJ2-7; abundance: NA; d_gene: NA; v_gene: TRBV6-5; len: 14; CDR3nt: TGTGCCAGCAGTTGGTCTGAGATAACCTACGAGCAGTACTTC; CDR3aa: CASSWSEITYEQYF
j_gene: TRBJ2-5; abundance: few; d_gene: TRBD2; v_gene: TRBV7-2; len: 15; CDR3nt: TGTGCCAGCAGCTCGACTAGCGGGGCCCAAGGAACCCAGTACTTC; CDR3aa: CASSSTSGAQGTQYF
j_gene: TRBJ1-1; abundance: once; d_gene: NA; v_gene: TRBV27; len: 13; CDR3nt: TGTGCCAGCAACGTTGGGCGGAACACTGAAGCTTTCTTT; CDR3aa: CASNVGRNTEAFF
j_gene: TRBJ2-7; abundance: NA; d_gene: NA; v_gene: TRBV18; len: 14; CDR3nt: TGTGCCAGCTCACCACCGAGTTCCGCCTACGAGCAGTACTTC; CDR3aa: CASSPPSSAYEQYF
j_gene: TRBJ1-2; abundance: few; d_gene: NA; v_gene: TRBV27; len: 13; CDR3nt: TGTGCCAGCAGTTGGGGGGCAGGCTATGGCTACACCTTC; CDR3aa: CASSWGAGYGYTF
j_gene: TRBJ2-7; abundance: NA; d_gene: NA; v_gene: TRBV5-4; len: 15; CDR3nt: TGTGCCAGCAGCTTGTCTGCTAGCGACTCCTACGAGCAGTACTTC; CDR3aa: CASSLSASDSYEQYF
j_gene: TRBJ2-7; abundance: NA; d_gene: TRBD1; v_gene: TRBV6-5; len: 14; CDR3nt: TGTGCCAGCAGCTCAGGACAGGAAACCTACGAGCAGTACTTC; CDR3aa: CASSSGQETYEQYF
j_gene: TRBJ2-1; abundance: NA; d_gene: TRBD2; v_gene: TRBV29-1; len: 14; CDR3nt: TGCAGCGTTGGGACTAGCGGGATCTACAATGAGCAGTTCTTC; CDR3aa: CSVGTSGIYNEQFF
j_gene: TRBJ2-7; abundance: NA; d_gene: TRBD2; v_gene: TRBV27; len: 15; CDR3nt: TGTGCCAGCAGTTTGGCAGCGGGGGGTTCCTACGAGCAGTACTTC; CDR3aa: CASSLAAGGSYEQYF
j_gene: TRBJ2-2; abundance: few; d_gene: NA; v_gene: TRBV7-3; len: 14; CDR3nt: TGTGCCAGCAGCCTCACCCTGGACACCGGGGAGCTGTTTTTT; CDR3aa: CASSLTLDTGELFF
j_gene: TRBJ2-7; abundance: NA; d_gene: NA; v_gene: TRBV5-5; len: 15; CDR3nt: TGTGCCAGCAGCTTGGTGGGCGGCAGTTCCTACGAGCAGTACTTC; CDR3aa: CASSLVGGSSYEQYF
j_gene: TRBJ1-1; abundance: NA; d_gene: NA; v_gene: TRBV5-1; len: 16; CDR3nt: TGCGCCAGCAGCTTGGGGATTACAGCGGGACTAACTGAAGCTTTCTTT; CDR3aa: CASSLGITAGLTEAFF
j_gene: TRBJ2-7; abundance: NA; d_gene: NA; v_gene: TRBV5-1; len: 14; CDR3nt: TGCGCCAGCAGCTTGACAGGGAACACTTACGAGCAGTACTTC; CDR3aa: CASSLTGNTYEQYF
j_gene: TRBJ1-4; abundance: NA; d_gene: NA; v_gene: TRBV5-1; len: 15; CDR3nt: TGCGCCAGCAGCGGGACCGGGACTCTCGAGGAAAAACTGTTTTTT; CDR3aa: CASSGTGTLEEKLFF
j_gene: TRBJ1-2; abundance: NA; d_gene: TRBD1; v_gene: TRBV28; len: 16; CDR3nt: TGTGCCAGCACCCAACCCGGGACAGGGTATGACTATGGCTACACCTTC; CDR3aa: CASTQPGTGYDYGYTF
j_gene: TRBJ1-4; abundance: NA; d_gene: NA; v_gene: TRBV19; len: 13; CDR3nt: TGTGCCAGTAGTATCCAGGGATTTGAAAAACTGTTTTTT; CDR3aa: CASSIQGFEKLFF
j_gene: TRBJ1-3; abundance: NA; d_gene: NA; v_gene: TRBV6-1; len: 16; CDR3nt: TGTGCCAGCAGTGAATTGGCAGGCGGCTCTGGAAACACCATATATTTT; CDR3aa: CASSELAGGSGNTIYF
j_gene: TRBJ2-2; abundance: NA; d_gene: TRBD2; v_gene: TRBV7-8; len: 16; CDR3nt: TGTGCCAGCAGCTTATTGCGGGAGGGCCGGACCGGGGAGCTGTTTTTT; CDR3aa: CASSLLREGRTGELFF
j_gene: TRBJ1-2; abundance: NA; d_gene: NA; v_gene: TRBV13; len: 16; CDR3nt: TGTGCCAGCAGCTATCCCGGGACAATCGACAACTATGGCTACACCTTC; CDR3aa: CASSYPGTIDNYGYTF
j_gene: TRBJ2-5; abundance: NA; d_gene: NA; v_gene: TRBV11-2; len: 14; CDR3nt: TGTGCCAGCAGCTTAGAGACCCGCCAAGAGACCCAGTACTTC; CDR3aa: CASSLETRQETQYF